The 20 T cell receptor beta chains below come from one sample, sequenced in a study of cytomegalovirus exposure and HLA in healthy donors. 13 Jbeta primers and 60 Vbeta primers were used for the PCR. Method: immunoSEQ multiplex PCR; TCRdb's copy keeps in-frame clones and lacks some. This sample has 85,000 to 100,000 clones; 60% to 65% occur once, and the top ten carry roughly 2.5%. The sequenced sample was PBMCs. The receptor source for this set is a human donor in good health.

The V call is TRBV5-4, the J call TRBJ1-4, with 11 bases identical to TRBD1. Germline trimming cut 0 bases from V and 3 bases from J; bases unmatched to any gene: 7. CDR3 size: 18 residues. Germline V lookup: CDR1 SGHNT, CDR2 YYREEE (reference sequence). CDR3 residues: CASSLARDRGNSNEKLFF. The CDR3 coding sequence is TGTGCCAGCAGCTTGGCTCGGGACAGGGGGAACTCTAATGAAAAACTGTTTTTT.

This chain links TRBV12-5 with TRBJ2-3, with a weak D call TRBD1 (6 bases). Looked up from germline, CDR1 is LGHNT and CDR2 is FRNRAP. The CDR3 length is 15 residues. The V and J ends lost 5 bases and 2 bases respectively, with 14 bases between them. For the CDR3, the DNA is TGTGCTAGTGGTCCCTTCGACAGGAACACAGATACGCAGTATTTT. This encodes CASGPFDRNTDTQYF.

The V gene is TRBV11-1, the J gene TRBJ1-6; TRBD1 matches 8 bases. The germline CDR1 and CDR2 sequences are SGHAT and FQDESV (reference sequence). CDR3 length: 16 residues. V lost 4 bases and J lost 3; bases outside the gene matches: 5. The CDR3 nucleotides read TGTGCCAGCAGCTCATCTGGGACAGGCTATAATTCACCCCTCCACTTT. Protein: CASSSSGTGYNSPLHF.

CDR3 loop: CASSRDRGSYNEQFF. CDR3 in DNA: TGTGCCAGCAGCAGGGACAGGGGCTCCTACAATGAGCAGTTCTTC. V gene TRBV7-9 combines with J gene TRBJ2-1; 10 nucleotides agree with TRBD1. The V gene end was trimmed by 5 bases and the J gene end by 0 bases; junction bases not matched to a gene: 1. In germline, CDR1 is SEHNR, CDR2 FQNEAQ (reference sequence). The CDR3 sequence is 15 residues long. The full variable domain, with the rest looked up from reference TRBV7-9 and TRBJ2-1, is DTGVSQNPRHKITKRGQNVTFRCDPISEHNRLYWYRQTLGQGPEFLTYFQNEAQLEKSRLLSDRFSAERPKGSFSTLEIQRTEQGDSAMYLCASSRDRGSYNEQFFGPGTRLTVL.

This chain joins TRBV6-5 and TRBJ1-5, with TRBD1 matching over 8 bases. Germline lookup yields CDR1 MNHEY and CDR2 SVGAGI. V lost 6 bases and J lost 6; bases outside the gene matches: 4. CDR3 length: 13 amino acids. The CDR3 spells CASSQGAGQPQHF. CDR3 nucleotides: TGTGCCAGCAGCCAGGGGGCAGGTCAGCCCCAGCATTTT.

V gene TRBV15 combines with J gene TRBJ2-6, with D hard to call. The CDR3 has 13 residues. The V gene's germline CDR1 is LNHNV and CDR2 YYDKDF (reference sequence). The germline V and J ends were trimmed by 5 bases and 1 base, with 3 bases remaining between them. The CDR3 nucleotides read TGTGCCACCAGCCTATCTGGGGCCAACGTCCTGACTTTC. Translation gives CATSLSGANVLTF.

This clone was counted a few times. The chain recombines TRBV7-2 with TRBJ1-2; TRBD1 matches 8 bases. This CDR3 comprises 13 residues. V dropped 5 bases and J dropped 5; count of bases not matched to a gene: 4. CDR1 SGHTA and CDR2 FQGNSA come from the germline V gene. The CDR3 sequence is CASSAGQGYGYTF. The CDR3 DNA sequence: TGTGCCAGCAGCGCCGGACAGGGTTATGGCTACACCTTC.

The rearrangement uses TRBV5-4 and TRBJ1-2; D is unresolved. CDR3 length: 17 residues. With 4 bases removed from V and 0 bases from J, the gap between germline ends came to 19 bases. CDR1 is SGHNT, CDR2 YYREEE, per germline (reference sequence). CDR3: CASSRGSIGGANYGYTF. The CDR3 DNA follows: TGTGCCAGCAGCCGCGGGTCGATAGGTGGAGCTAACTATGGCTACACCTTC.

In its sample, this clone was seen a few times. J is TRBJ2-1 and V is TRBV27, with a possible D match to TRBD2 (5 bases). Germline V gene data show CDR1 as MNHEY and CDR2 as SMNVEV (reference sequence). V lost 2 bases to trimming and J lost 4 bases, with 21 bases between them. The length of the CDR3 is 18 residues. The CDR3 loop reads CASSLPMGGAANYNEQFF. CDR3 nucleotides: TGTGCCAGCAGTTTACCCATGGGTGGAGCGGCGAATTACAATGAGCAGTTCTTC.

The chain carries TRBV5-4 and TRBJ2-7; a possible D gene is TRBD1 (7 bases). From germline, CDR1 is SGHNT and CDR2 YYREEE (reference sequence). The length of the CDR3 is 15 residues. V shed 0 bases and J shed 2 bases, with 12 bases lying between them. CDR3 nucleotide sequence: TGTGCCAGCAGCTTGGGCGGGACAGCAGCCTACGAGCAGTACTTC. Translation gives CASSLGGTAAYEQYF.

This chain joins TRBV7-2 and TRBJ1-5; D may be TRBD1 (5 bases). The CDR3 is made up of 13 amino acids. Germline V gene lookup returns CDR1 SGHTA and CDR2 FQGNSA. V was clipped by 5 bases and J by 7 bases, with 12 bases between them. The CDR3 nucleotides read TGTGCCAGCAGCACGACAGCGAGGCAGCCCCAGCATTTT. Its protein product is CASSTTARQPQHF. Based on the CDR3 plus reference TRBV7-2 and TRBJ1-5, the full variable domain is GAGVSQSPSNKVTEKGKDVELRCDPISGHTALYWYRQSLGQGLEFLIYFQGNSAPDKSGLPSDRFSAERTGGSVSTLTIQRTQQEDSAVYLCASSTTARQPQHFGDGTRLSIL.

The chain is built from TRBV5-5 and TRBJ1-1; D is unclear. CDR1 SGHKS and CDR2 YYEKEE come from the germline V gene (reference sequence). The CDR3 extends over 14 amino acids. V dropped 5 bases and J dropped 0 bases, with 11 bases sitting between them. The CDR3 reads CASSQQYLNTEAFF. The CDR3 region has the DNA TGTGCCAGCAGTCAACAGTATCTGAACACTGAAGCTTTCTTT.

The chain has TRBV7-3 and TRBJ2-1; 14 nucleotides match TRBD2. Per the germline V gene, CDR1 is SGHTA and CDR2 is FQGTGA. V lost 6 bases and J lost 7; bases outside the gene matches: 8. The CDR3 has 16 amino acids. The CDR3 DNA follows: TGTGCCAGCAGACGGACTAGCGGGGGGCCTTGGAATGAGCAGTTCTTC. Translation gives CASRRTSGGPWNEQFF.

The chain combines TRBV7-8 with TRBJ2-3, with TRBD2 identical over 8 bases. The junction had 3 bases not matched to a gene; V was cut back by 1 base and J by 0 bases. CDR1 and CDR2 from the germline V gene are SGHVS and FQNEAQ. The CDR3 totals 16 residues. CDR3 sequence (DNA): TGTGCCAGCAGCTTAGACGGCGGGGGGAGCACAGATACGCAGTATTTT. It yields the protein CASSLDGGGSTDTQYF.

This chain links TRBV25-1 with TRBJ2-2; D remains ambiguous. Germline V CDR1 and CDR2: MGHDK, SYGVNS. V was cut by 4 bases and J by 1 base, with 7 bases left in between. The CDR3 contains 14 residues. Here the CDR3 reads CASSAAGNTGELFF. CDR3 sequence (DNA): TGTGCCAGCAGTGCGGCAGGGAACACCGGGGAGCTGTTTTTT.

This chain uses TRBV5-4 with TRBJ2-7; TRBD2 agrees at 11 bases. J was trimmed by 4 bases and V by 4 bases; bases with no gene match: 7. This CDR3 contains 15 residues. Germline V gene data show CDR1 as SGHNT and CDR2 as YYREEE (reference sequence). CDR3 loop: CASSQTSGGRYEQYF. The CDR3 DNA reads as TGTGCCAGCAGCCAAACTAGCGGGGGAAGATACGAGCAGTACTTC.

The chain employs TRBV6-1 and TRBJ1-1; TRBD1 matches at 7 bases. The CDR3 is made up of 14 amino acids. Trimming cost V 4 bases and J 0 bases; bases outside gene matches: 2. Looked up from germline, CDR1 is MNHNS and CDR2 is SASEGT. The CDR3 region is CASSGDSLNTEAFF. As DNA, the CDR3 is TGTGCCAGCAGTGGGGACAGTTTGAACACTGAAGCTTTCTTT.

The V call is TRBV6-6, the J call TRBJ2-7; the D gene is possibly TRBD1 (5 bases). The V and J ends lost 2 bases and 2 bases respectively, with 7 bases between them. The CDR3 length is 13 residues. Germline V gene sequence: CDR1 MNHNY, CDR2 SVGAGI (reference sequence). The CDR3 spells CASSYDRTYEQYF. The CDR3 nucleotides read TGTGCCAGCAGTTACGACAGAACCTACGAGCAGTACTTC.

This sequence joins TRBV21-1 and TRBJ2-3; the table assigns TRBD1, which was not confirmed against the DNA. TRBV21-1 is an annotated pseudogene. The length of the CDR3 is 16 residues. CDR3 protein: CASSKVRAGSTDTQYF. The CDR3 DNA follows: TGTGCCAGCAGCAAAGTACGAGCAGGGAGCACAGATACGCAGTATTTT.

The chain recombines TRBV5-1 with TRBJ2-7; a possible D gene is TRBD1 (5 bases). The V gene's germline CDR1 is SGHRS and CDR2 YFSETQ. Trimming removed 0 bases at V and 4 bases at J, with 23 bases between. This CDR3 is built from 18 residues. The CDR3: CASSLAAVLQGARYEQYF. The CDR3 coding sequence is TGCGCCAGCAGCTTGGCCGCGGTTCTGCAGGGTGCTAGGTACGAGCAGTACTTC.